The clone carrying this TCR beta chain came up a few times. The record originates from a study of human T cells and chemical hapten exposure. Background on the study: Skin on the upper inner arm, roughly 2 cm by roughly 2 cm in size, was sensitized with 2% DPC.

Original data processing: The number of TCRs in each sample had a median of approximately 95,000 and spanned roughly 23,224 to 700,000. In TCRdb, the RACE reads were re-called with MiXCR into one record per CDR3 protein. For this entry, the V and J calls and clone size follow TCRdb and not the study's own pipeline. The sample lists 50,000 to 70,000 distinct CDR3 sequences, over 10% occurring once. Between the trimmed V and J ends, which lost 4 bases and 3 bases, there was a span of 18 bases. The CDR3 loop spans 16 amino acids. In germline, CDR1 is KGHSH, CDR2 LQKENI. Described time point: patch test 3, about 24 weeks after DPC sensitization. Sample treatment: therapeutic diphenylcyclopropenone sensitization with weekly scalp DPC.

The rearrangement uses TRBV18 and TRBJ1-1; the D gene is possibly TRBD1 (5 bases). Sequenced material: whole blood, taken in connection with sensitization to the hapten diphenylcyclopropenone (DPC). This sequence was found in a young man with alopecia areata. Some clones in this sample may be carry-over from other donors' samples. The chain's CDR3 is CASSLSPWGVDTEAFF. In DNA, the CDR3 is TGTGCCAGCTCACTATCACCGTGGGGGGTTGACACTGAAGCTTTCTTT.